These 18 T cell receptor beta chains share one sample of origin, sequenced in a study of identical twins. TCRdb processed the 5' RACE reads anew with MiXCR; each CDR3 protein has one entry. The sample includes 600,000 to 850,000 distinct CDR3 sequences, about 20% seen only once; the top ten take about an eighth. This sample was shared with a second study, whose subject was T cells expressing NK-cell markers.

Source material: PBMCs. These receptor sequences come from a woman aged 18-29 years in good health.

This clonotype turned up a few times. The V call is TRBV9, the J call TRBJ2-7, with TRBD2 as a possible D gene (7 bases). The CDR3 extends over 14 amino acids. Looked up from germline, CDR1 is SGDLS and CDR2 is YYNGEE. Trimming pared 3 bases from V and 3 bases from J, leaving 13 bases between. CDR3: CASSAGGGGYEQYF. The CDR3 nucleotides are TGTGCCAGCAGCGCGGGGGGCGGGGGCTACGAGCAGTACTTC.

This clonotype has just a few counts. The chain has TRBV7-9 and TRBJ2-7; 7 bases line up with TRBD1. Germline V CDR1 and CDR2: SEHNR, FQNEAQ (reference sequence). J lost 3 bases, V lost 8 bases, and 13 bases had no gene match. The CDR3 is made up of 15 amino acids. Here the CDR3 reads CASAGGKEAVYEQYF. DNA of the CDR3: TGTGCCAGCGCAGGGGGTAAGGAGGCCGTCTACGAGCAGTACTTC.

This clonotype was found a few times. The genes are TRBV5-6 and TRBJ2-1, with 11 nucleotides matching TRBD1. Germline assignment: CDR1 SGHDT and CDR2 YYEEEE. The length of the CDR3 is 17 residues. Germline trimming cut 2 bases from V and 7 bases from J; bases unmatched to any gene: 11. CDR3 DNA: TGTGCCAGCAGCTTCGGTTTAGGACAGGGGGCTCAGAATGAGCAGTTCTTC. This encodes CASSFGLGQGAQNEQFF.

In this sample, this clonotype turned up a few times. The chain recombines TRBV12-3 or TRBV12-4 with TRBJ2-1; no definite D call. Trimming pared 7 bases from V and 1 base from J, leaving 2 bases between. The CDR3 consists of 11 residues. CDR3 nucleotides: TGTGCCAGCATGTCCTACAATGAGCAGTTCTTC. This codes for CASMSYNEQFF.

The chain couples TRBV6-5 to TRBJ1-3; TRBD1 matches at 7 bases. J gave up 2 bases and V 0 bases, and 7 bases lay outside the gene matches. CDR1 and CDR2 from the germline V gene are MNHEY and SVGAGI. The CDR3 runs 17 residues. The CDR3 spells CASSYSKKTGPGNTIYF. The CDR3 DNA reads TGTGCCAGCAGTTACTCGAAAAAGACAGGGCCTGGAAACACCATATATTTT.

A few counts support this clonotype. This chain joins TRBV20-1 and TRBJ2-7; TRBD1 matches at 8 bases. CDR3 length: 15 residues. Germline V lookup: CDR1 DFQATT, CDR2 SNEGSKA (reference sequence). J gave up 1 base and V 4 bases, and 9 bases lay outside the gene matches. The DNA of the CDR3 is TGCAGTGCTACTAAGACAGGGGTGCTGTCCTACGAGCAGTACTTC. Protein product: CSATKTGVLSYEQYF.

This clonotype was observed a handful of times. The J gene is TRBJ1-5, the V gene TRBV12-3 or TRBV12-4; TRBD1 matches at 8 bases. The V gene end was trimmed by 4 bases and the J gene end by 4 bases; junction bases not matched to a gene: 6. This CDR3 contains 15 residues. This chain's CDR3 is CASSSVTGVNQPQHF. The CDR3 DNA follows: TGTGCCAGCAGTTCGGTGACAGGGGTGAATCAGCCCCAGCATTTT.

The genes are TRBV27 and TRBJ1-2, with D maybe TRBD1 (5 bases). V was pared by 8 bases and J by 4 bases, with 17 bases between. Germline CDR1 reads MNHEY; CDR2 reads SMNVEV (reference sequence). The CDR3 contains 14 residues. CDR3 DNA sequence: TGTGCCAGCTGGAGCCGTGACAGCCGCTATGGCTACACCTTC. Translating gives CASWSRDSRYGYTF.

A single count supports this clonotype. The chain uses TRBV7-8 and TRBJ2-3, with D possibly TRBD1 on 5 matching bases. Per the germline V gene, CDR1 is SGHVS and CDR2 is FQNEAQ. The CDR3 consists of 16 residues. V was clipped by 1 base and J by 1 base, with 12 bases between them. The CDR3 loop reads CASSLGWGRGTDTQYF. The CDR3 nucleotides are TGTGCCAGCAGCTTAGGATGGGGCAGAGGCACAGATACGCAGTATTTT.

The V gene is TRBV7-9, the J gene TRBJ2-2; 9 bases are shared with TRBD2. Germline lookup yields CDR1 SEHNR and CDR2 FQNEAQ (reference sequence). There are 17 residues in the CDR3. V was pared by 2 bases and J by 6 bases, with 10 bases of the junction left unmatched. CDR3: CASSLIFRLAGSGELFF. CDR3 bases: TGTGCCAGCAGCTTAATTTTTCGGCTAGCGGGATCCGGGGAGCTGTTTTTT.

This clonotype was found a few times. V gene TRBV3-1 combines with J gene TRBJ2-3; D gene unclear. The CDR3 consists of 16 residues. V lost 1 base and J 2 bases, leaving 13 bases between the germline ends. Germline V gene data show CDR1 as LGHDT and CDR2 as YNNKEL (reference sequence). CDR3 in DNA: TGTGCCAGCAGCCAAGCGTCGCTACCCTTCACAGATACGCAGTATTTT. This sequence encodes CASSQASLPFTDTQYF.

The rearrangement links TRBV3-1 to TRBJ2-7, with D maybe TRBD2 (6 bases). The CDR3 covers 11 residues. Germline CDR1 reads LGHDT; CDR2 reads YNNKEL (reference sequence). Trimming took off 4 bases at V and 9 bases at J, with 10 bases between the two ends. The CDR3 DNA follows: TGTGCCAGCAGCCTCGGGACTTTGCAGTACTTC. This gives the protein CASSLGTLQYF.

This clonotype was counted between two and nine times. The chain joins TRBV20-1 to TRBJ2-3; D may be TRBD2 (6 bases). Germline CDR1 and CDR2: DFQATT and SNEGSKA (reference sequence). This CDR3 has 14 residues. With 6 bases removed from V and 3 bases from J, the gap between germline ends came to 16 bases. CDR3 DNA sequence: TGCAGTGCGGAAACGGGGGACTTTACAGATACGCAGTATTTT. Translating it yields CSAETGDFTDTQYF.

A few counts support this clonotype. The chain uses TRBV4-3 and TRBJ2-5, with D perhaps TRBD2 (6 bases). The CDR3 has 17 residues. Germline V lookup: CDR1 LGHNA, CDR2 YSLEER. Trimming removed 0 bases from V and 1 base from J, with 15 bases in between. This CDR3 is CASSQDRPGARQETQYF. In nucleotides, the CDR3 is TGCGCCAGCAGCCAAGATAGGCCGGGAGCCCGCCAAGAGACCCAGTACTTC.

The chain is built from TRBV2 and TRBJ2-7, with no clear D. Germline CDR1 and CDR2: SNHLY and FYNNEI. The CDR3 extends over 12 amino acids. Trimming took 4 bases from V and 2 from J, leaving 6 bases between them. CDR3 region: CASSGQPYEQYF. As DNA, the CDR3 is TGTGCCAGCAGTGGGCAGCCCTACGAGCAGTACTTC. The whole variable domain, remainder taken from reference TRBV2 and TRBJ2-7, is EPEVTQTPSHQVTQMGQEVILRCVPISNHLYFYWYRQILGQKVEFLVSFYNNEISEKSEIFDDQFSVERPDGSNFTLKIRSTKLEDSAMYFCASSGQPYEQYFGPGTRLTVT.

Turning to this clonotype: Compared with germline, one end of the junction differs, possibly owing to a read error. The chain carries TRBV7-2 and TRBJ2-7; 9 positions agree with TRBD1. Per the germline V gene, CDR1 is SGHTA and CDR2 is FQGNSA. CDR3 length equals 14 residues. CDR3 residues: CASSLDPRPGTGSF. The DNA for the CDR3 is TGTGCCAGCAGCTTAGATCCCCGCCCCGGGACAGGGTCTTTC.

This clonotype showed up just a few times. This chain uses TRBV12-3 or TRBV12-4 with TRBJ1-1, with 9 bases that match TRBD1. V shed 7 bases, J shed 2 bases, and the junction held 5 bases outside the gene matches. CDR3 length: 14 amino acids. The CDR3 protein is CASTQGASNTEAFF. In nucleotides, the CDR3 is TGTGCCAGCACACAGGGGGCAAGTAACACTGAAGCTTTCTTT.

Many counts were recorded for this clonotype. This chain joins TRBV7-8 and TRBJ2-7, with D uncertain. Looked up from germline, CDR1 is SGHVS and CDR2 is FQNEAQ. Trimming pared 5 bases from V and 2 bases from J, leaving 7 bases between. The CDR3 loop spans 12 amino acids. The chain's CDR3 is CASSLYTYEQYF. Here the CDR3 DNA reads TGTGCCAGCAGCCTCTACACCTACGAGCAGTACTTC.